This T cell receptor beta chain was identified in a study of blood T cell repertoires in COVID-19. Study-wide background: The origin of the acute and convalescent COVID-19 samples was the United States, Italy and Spain. Sources were T cells, B-cell-depleted T cells, or PBMCs; the material itself was cDNA or gDNA.

The repertoire was sequenced with immunoSEQ multiplex PCR; TCRdb's copy has only in-frame clones and lacks some. Of about 200,000 clones in the sample, around 80% were seen once. This CDR3 has 15 residues. CDR1 is LGHDT and CDR2 is YNNKEL in the germline V gene (reference sequence). V trimming: 2 bases; J trimming: 4 bases; junction bases outside the gene matches: 3. The TCR was taken from a woman aged 65 to 85 with acute or convalescent COVID-19. The chain has TRBV3-1 (or the pseudogene TRBV3-2) and TRBJ1-5; the match to TRBD1 covers 9 bases. The sequenced sample was peripheral blood. CDR3 nucleotides: TGTGCCAGCAGCCAATCCGGGACAGGGAATCAGCCCCAGCATTTT. Translation gives CASSQSGTGNQPQHF.